Following are 8 T cell receptor beta chains from one sample sequenced in a study of cytomegalovirus exposure and HLA in healthy donors. Primers for the PCR totalled 60 Vbeta and 13 Jbeta. The table came from immunoSEQ multiplex PCR; TCRdb's copy has only in-frame clones and leaves some out. The sample comprises 200,000 to 250,000 clones, about 80% of which are singletons, and 0.58% rests with the top ten. Sequenced: PBMCs. The source of these receptors is a middle-aged woman in good health and CMV-seronegative.

This clone showed up just once. This sequence joins TRBV16 and TRBJ1-2, with D possibly being TRBD1 (6 bases). The CDR3 totals 15 residues. Per the germline V gene, CDR1 is KGHSY and CDR2 is FQNENV. V was clipped by 2 bases and J by 2 bases, with 12 bases between them. CDR3 sequence: CASSQRARGNYGYTF. The CDR3 DNA reads TGTGCCAGCAGCCAACGGGCCAGGGGAAACTATGGCTACACCTTC.

The CDR3 bases are TGTGCCAGCAGCTTCGGACAGGGTGGGGAGACCCAGTACTTC. This encodes CASSFGQGGETQYF. The chain uses TRBV7-6 and TRBJ2-5, with 8 nucleotides matching TRBD1. With 3 bases clipped from V and 5 bases from J, the junction kept 5 bases outside the gene matches. This CDR3 region has 14 residues. Germline-derived CDR1 and CDR2 are SGHVS and FNYEAQ.

This rearrangement joins TRBV5-4 to TRBJ2-7; TRBD1 is a possible D gene (7 bases). Germline CDR1 and CDR2: SGHNT and YYREEE (reference sequence). This CDR3 has 16 amino acids. V was shortened by 0 bases and J by 2 bases, with 15 bases between the two germline ends. The CDR3, as DNA: TGTGCCAGCAGCTTGGGACGGGGAGGACAGGCCTACGAGCAGTACTTC. Its protein product is CASSLGRGGQAYEQYF.

About this clone itself: Other DNA sequences of this sample code for an identical CDR3. The chain links TRBV13 to TRBJ2-7; D remains ambiguous. Germline CDR1 is PRHDT and CDR2 is FYEKMQ (reference sequence). V was trimmed by 5 bases and J by 2 bases, leaving 10 bases between them. The CDR3 extends over 13 amino acids. The CDR3 sequence: CASSPPGPYEQYF. The DNA for the CDR3 is TGTGCCAGCAGCCCACCGGGTCCCTACGAGCAGTACTTC.

In this sample, this clone turned up a few times. The chain uses TRBV6-5 and TRBJ1-1, with D tentatively TRBD1 (6 bases). Germline loops: CDR1 MNHEY, CDR2 SVGAGI. This CDR3 is 13 amino acids long. Trimming took 7 bases from V and 5 from J, leaving 14 bases between them. CDR3 loop: CASTQGGRTEAFF. The CDR3 DNA sequence: TGTGCCAGCACCCAAGGGGGTAGGACTGAAGCTTTCTTT.

The CDR3 loop is CASSYSTRDQPQHF. CDR3 DNA: TGTGCCAGCAGTTACTCGACCCGGGATCAGCCCCAGCATTTT. This chain uses TRBV6-6 with TRBJ1-5; D unresolved. Trimming cost V 0 bases and J 5 bases, with 8 bases left between them. CDR1 and CDR2 from the germline V gene are MNHNY and SVGAGI (reference sequence). This CDR3 comprises 14 residues.

This chain joins TRBV6-6 and TRBJ2-2; D possibly corresponds to TRBD2 (6 bases). Germline V gives CDR1 MNHNY, CDR2 SVGAGI (reference sequence). V lost 0 bases and J lost 7, with 12 bases in between. The CDR3 length is 15 residues. The CDR3 is CASSYSWQGGGELFF. The CDR3 coding sequence is TGTGCCAGCAGTTACTCGTGGCAGGGAGGCGGGGAGCTGTTTTTT.

The chain combines TRBV7-9 with TRBJ2-7; TRBD1 matches 8 bases. The CDR3 has 17 amino acids. In germline, CDR1 is SEHNR, CDR2 FQNEAQ (reference sequence). Trimming removed 4 bases from V and 3 bases from J; junction bases left unmatched: 14. CDR3 amino acids: CASSSPRAGGADYEQYF. The CDR3 bases are TGTGCCAGCAGCTCACCCAGGGCAGGGGGCGCTGACTACGAGCAGTACTTC.